These T cell receptor beta chains were read from a single sample in a study of blood T cell repertoires in COVID-19. Sequencing was performed with immunoSEQ multiplex PCR; in TCRdb, only in-frame clones are kept and a portion is missing. Here the sample spans 150,000 to 200,000 clones, about 90% being singletons. The source material was peripheral blood. These receptors all stem from a woman in her fifties or sixties with COVID-19, enrolled during active disease. The CDR3 runs from the conserved cysteine through the conserved F or W. The order of the fields is J gene, D gene, clone size, V gene, CDR3 DNA, CDR3 protein. A D gene is named only where the DNA matches it firmly. Clone size is not always given. Where it is, it says once, few, many or a class for expanded clones.

TRBJ2-7,TRBD1,NA,TRBV9,TGTGCCAGCAGCGCTAGACAGGGGGCGGAGCAGTACTTC,CASSARQGAEQYF
TRBJ2-7,TRBD1,once,TRBV9,TGTGCCAGCAGCCCCCCCGGGACAGGGTTTTACGAGCAGTACTTC,CASSPPGTGFYEQYF
TRBJ1-4,NA,NA,TRBV7-2,TGTGCCAGCAGCTTAGGGGGAGGGCGGAATGAAAAACTGTTTTTT,CASSLGGGRNEKLFF
TRBJ2-7,TRBD1,NA,TRBV19,TGTGCCAGTCGCAAGGACAGGGGGTCGTACGAGCAGTACTTC,CASRKDRGSYEQYF
TRBJ1-2,TRBD1,once,TRBV9,TGTGCCAGCAGCGACGGCAGGGACAGGGGTTTCTATGGCTACACCTTC,CASSDGRDRGFYGYTF
TRBJ2-3,TRBD2,NA,TRBV5-5,TGTGCCAGCAGCCCGGCGACTAGCGGGAGTGTCGCAGATACGCAGTATTTT,CASSPATSGSVADTQYF
TRBJ2-3,NA,NA,TRBV5-4,TGTGCCAGCAGCAGGAGGACTGATACAGATACGCAGTATTTT,CASSRRTDTDTQYF
TRBJ2-7,TRBD2,NA,TRBV5-1,TGCGCCAGCAGCCCACCAACTAGCGGGATACCCTACGAGCAGTACTTC,CASSPPTSGIPYEQYF
TRBJ2-1,TRBD2,NA,TRBV30,TGTGCCTGGAGTAATAGCGGGAGGGCCTCCTACAATGAGCAGTTCTTC,CAWSNSGRASYNEQFF
TRBJ1-1,NA,NA,TRBV11-2,TGTGCCAGCAGCTTAGTGTCAGGGATGAACACTGAAGCTTTCTTT,CASSLVSGMNTEAFF
TRBJ1-6,NA,NA,TRBV30,TGTGCCTGGAGCCCGGGACACCATAATTCACCCCTCCACTTT,CAWSPGHHNSPLHF
TRBJ2-7,TRBD1,NA,TRBV7-3,TGTGCCAGCAGCACCGGGACAGGGCGTGAGCAGTACTTC,CASSTGTGREQYF
TRBJ2-3,NA,NA,TRBV30,TGTGCCTGGAGTGTAGGTGTGGGCTCTGGCACAGATACGCAGTATTTT,CAWSVGVGSGTDTQYF
TRBJ2-7,NA,NA,TRBV7-2,TGTGCCAGCAGCTTAGCGTGGGCGGGGCTACTTAACTACGAGCAGTACTTC,CASSLAWAGLLNYEQYF
TRBJ2-7,TRBD2,NA,TRBV20-1,TGCAGTGCTAGTGGGCGGGGGAGCTCCTACGAGCAGTACTTC,CSASGRGSSYEQYF
TRBJ1-1,NA,NA,TRBV28,TGTGCCAGCAATCCGATCAGGGTCAGCACTGAAGCTTTCTTT,CASNPIRVSTEAFF
TRBJ2-6,NA,NA,TRBV3-1/TRBV3-2,TGTGCCAGCAGCCCTCCGCGAGGCGGTGGGGCCAACGTCCTGACTTTC,CASSPPRGGGANVLTF
TRBJ1-1,TRBD1,NA,TRBV19,TGTGCCACCCGGATGGGGACAGGGGGTTTCATGAACACTGAAGCTTTCTTT,CATRMGTGGFMNTEAFF
TRBJ1-6,NA,NA,TRBV7-2,TGTGCCAGCAGCTTCATGGCAGATATAACAAATTCACCCCTCCACTTT,CASSFMADITNSPLHF
TRBJ1-1,NA,NA,TRBV11-3,TGTGCCAGCAGCTTGGCAGGGAACACTGAAGCTTTCTTT,CASSLAGNTEAFF
TRBJ1-4,TRBD1,NA,TRBV15,TGTGCCACCAGCAGAGATGGAGCACAGGGGAATGAAAAACTGTTTTTT,CATSRDGAQGNEKLFF
TRBJ1-5,NA,NA,TRBV7-5,TGTGCCAGAGGAGGTAGAACTGGGGCCCAGCATTTT,CARGGRTGAQHF
TRBJ1-2,TRBD1,NA,TRBV6-1,TGTGCCAGCAGTGAAGATGGGACAGCTAACTATGGCTACACCTTC,CASSEDGTANYGYTF
TRBJ2-7,NA,NA,TRBV7-2,TGTGCCAGCAGCTTAGCTCCAGGGACCTACGAGCAGTACTTC,CASSLAPGTYEQYF
TRBJ2-7,NA,NA,TRBV7-2,TGTGCCAGCAGCTTAGTTTCTAGACCCTACGAGCAGTACTTC,CASSLVSRPYEQYF